Listed below are T cell receptor beta chains from one sample, sequenced in a study of regulatory T cells in long-lasting Graves disease. Using its own MiXCR run on the multiplex PCR reads, TCRdb lists one record per CDR3 protein. The data contain over 350,000 distinct CDR3 sequences, about 15% of them singletons. The data were also submitted as part of a second study, on T cells in Graves' hyperthyroidism and ophthalmopathy.

Material: peripheral blood mononuclear cells (PBMCs), obtained at new diagnosis, from a patient treated with antithyroid drugs. These receptors came from a woman in her forties or fifties with Graves disease. Each CDR3 is given with its conserved first and last residue. A D gene is named only where the DNA matches it firmly. A row's size may be missing; if present it is once, few, many or a size class.

D gene	J gene	V gene	clone size	CDR3 DNA	CDR3 protein
NA	TRBJ1-2	TRBV28	many	TGTGCCAGCAGTTTTAGGGGGGGTGGCTACACCTTC	CASSFRGGGYTF
TRBD1	TRBJ1-2	TRBV2	many	TGTGCCAGCAAATGGACAGGGCTCTCCTATGGCTACACCTTC	CASKWTGLSYGYTF
TRBD1	TRBJ1-1	TRBV18	many	TGTGCCAGCTCACCAAACGGACAGGGTAACGCTGAAGCTTTCTTT	CASSPNGQGNAEAFF
NA	TRBJ2-3	TRBV7-9	many	TGTGCCAGCAGCTTAAAGGGCACAGATACGCAGTATTTT	CASSLKGTDTQYF
TRBD2	TRBJ2-7	TRBV12-3/TRBV12-4	many	TGTGCCAGCAGTTTAAGCGGGGAAGCCTACGAGCAGTACTTC	CASSLSGEAYEQYF
NA	TRBJ2-7	TRBV28	many	TGTGCCAGCACCGCCACCTACGAGCAGTACTTC	CASTATYEQYF
NA	TRBJ1-2	TRBV30	NA	TGTGCCTGGAGTGAGGCCGCTCTGGACTACACCTTC	CAWSEAALDYTF
NA	TRBJ1-2	TRBV20-1	few	TGCAGTGCTAGAGTCCCCAGGGTTTATGGCTACACCTTC	CSARVPRVYGYTF
NA	TRBJ2-3	TRBV3-1	few	TGTGCCAGCAGCCAAGGAAGGACCCTTTCGCAGTATTTT	CASSQGRTLSQYF
TRBD1	TRBJ2-7	TRBV28	NA	TGTGCCAGCAGTTCCTCCGGGACAGGGGGCGCGTACGAGCAGTACTTC	CASSSSGTGGAYEQYF
TRBD1	TRBJ1-1	TRBV5-1	few	TGCGCCAGCAGCCCTCCGGGACAGACAAGGGGGAACACTGAAGCTTTCTTT	CASSPPGQTRGNTEAFF
NA	TRBJ2-7	TRBV5-1	many	TGCGCCAGCAGCTTGTTAGTGGATACCTACGAGCAGTACTTC	CASSLLVDTYEQYF
NA	TRBJ2-1	TRBV19	NA	TGTGCCAGTAGGACAGAGGCAGGGAACAATGAGCAGTTCTTC	CASRTEAGNNEQFF
NA	TRBJ1-2	TRBV30	NA	TGTGCCTGGAGTGTAATGTTAGGTGACTATGGCTACACCTTC	CAWSVMLGDYGYTF
TRBD2	TRBJ2-3	TRBV7-3	many	TGTGCCAGCAGCTTGGGACTAGCGGGAATGGATACGCAGTATTTT	CASSLGLAGMDTQYF
NA	TRBJ2-7	TRBV9	many	TGTGCCAGCAGCTCCCCTTATGAGGACTACGAGCAGTACTTC	CASSSPYEDYEQYF
NA	TRBJ2-1	TRBV7-9	many	TGTGCCAGCAGCCTCCGGAGGTCTACGCGGCAGGGGCGAGGGGAGCAGTTCTTC	CASSLRRSTRQGRGEQFF
NA	TRBJ2-3	TRBV12-3/TRBV12-4	many	TGTGCCAGCAGCGGCGTCAGCACAGATACGCAGTATTTT	CASSGVSTDTQYF
NA	TRBJ1-2	TRBV29-1	NA	TGCAGCGTTGAACACGAAGACTGGTATGGCTACACCTTC	CSVEHEDWYGYTF
NA	TRBJ2-7	TRBV28	many	TGTGCCAGCAGTTTCCGTAAGACAGTAGAGGTCTACGAGCAGTACTTC	CASSFRKTVEVYEQYF
NA	TRBJ2-5	TRBV7-7	NA	TGTGCTAGCAGCTTATTGGGTTCTGGGGAAGAGACCCAGTACTTC	CASSLLGSGEETQYF
TRBD2	TRBJ2-1	TRBV14	NA	TGTGCCAGCAGCCAAGTCCGGGGAGGGTCGGTAGGAGAGCAGTTCTTC	CASSQVRGGSVGEQFF
TRBD1	TRBJ1-5	TRBV19	few	TGTGCCAGTAGTAACCAGGGGGCGGGTCAGCCCCAGCATTTT	CASSNQGAGQPQHF
TRBD2	TRBJ2-5	TRBV10-3	many	TGTGCCATCAGGGCTGGGACTAGCGCCAGCCAAGAGACCCAGTACTTC	CAIRAGTSASQETQYF
TRBD1	TRBJ2-3	TRBV28	NA	TGTGCCAGCACCCGACAGGGTTCGACAGATACGCAGTATTTT	CASTRQGSTDTQYF
NA	TRBJ2-1	TRBV7-6	NA	TGTGCCAGCAGCTTAGGATGGGGGAACTCCTACAATGAGCAGTTCTTC	CASSLGWGNSYNEQFF
TRBD2	TRBJ2-5	TRBV10-3	NA	TGTGCCATCAGTGCCGGACTAGAACAAGAGACCCAGTACTTC	CAISAGLEQETQYF
TRBD1	TRBJ2-7	TRBV27	few	TGTGCCAGCAGCCAAAGACAGGGCCTCCGATACGAGCAGTACTTC	CASSQRQGLRYEQYF
NA	TRBJ2-3	TRBV7-2	few	TGTGCCAGCAGCTTACTACTAGCTTTCACTACAGATACGCAGTATTTT	CASSLLLAFTTDTQYF
NA	TRBJ2-1	TRBV28	many	TGTGCCAGCAGTTTATTGGGGGGTTCGCGTACAGGGGGGGGAACCTACAATGAGCAGTTCTTC	CASSLLGGSRTGGGTYNEQFF
NA	TRBJ2-1	TRBV10-3	NA	TGTGCCATCAGTGAAGGTGTCGCCCCTGGGTCCGGTGAGCAGTTCTTC	CAISEGVAPGSGEQFF
NA	TRBJ2-1	TRBV9	many	TGTGCCAGCAGCGCGGGGACTGTCCAGTCTGAGCAGTTCTTC	CASSAGTVQSEQFF
NA	TRBJ2-3	TRBV28	few	TGTGCCAGCTGGCCGGAGTTTACGGGACCAGATACGCAGTATTTT	CASWPEFTGPDTQYF
NA	TRBJ2-2	TRBV6-5	many	TGTGCCAGCAGTTACTGGTCAACGAACACCGGGGAGCTGTTTTTT	CASSYWSTNTGELFF
NA	TRBJ2-5	TRBV7-9	many	TGTGCCAGCAGCTCCGACGGTGTCCAAGAGACCCAGTACTTC	CASSSDGVQETQYF
NA	TRBJ2-1	TRBV27	once	TGTGCCAGCAGTTTATCGAATCTAGCCCCCTACAATGAGCAGTTCTTC	CASSLSNLAPYNEQFF
NA	TRBJ2-1	TRBV7-9	many	TGTGCCAGCAGTGATACCGGGGCTAGCGCTTACAATGAGCAGTTCTTC	CASSDTGASAYNEQFF
NA	TRBJ1-5	TRBV28	NA	TGTGCCAGCAGCACCAAGAAAGAAACAGGGAGGTGGAGCAATCAGCCCCAGCATTTT	CASSTKKETGRWSNQPQHF
TRBD1	TRBJ1-1	TRBV28	NA	TGTGCCAGCAGGGGAACCGGGACAGTGAACACTGAAGCTTTCTTT	CASRGTGTVNTEAFF
NA	TRBJ2-5	TRBV6-1	NA	TGTGCCAGCAACCTCCGACAGCAAGAGACCCAGTACTTC	CASNLRQQETQYF
TRBD1	TRBJ1-1	TRBV3-1	NA	TGTGCCAGCAGCCCAGGTAGACGGACAGGGTTGAACACTGAAGCTTTCTTT	CASSPGRRTGLNTEAFF
TRBD2	TRBJ2-3	TRBV18	many	TGTGCCAGCTCACCAGAGGCGCCTAGCGGGAGTTGGACAGATACGCAGTATTTT	CASSPEAPSGSWTDTQYF
NA	TRBJ2-3	TRBV20-1	many	TGCAGTGCTAGACTGTCTAGTGTCTCGGATACGCAGTATTTT	CSARLSSVSDTQYF
TRBD1	TRBJ2-1	TRBV6-2/TRBV6-3	NA	TGTGCCAGCAGTGAAAAGGGGGCGGGCGCTGAGCAGTTCTTC	CASSEKGAGAEQFF
TRBD1	TRBJ2-5	TRBV5-1	many	TGCGCCAGCAGCTTACAGGGGGAACAAGAGACCCAGTACTTC	CASSLQGEQETQYF
TRBD1	TRBJ1-3	TRBV2	few	TGTGCCAGCAGTACGGACAGGGCAGTAAACACCATATATTTT	CASSTDRAVNTIYF
NA	TRBJ2-2	TRBV6-1	NA	TGTGCCAGCAGTGAAGAGGGGGGGCGCACCGGGGAGCTGTTTTTT	CASSEEGGRTGELFF